A selection of T cell receptor beta chains follows, all from one sample in a study of shared clonotypes between healthy human individuals. Measured with immunoSEQ multiplex PCR; TCRdb has only the in-frame clones, and not every one. The sample includes approximately 1,000,000 clones, 75% to 80% seen only once; the top ten take more than 0.5%. Sequenced material: memory CD4+ T cells from PBMCs. Source of these receptors: a man between 18 and 29 years old in good health. Some clones in this sample may be carry-over from other donors' samples. Each CDR3 is given with its conserved first and last residue. A D gene is named only where the DNA matches it firmly. A clone size is listed for some rows: how often the clone was seen (once, few, many), or a class if it is expanded.

>.|TRBJ1-1|TRBV28|.
TGTGCCAGCAGTATAGGGGGTGGTACAGGCACTGAAGCTTTCTTT
CASSIGGGTGTEAFF
>many|TRBJ2-7|TRBV4-1|TRBD2
TGCGCCAGCAGCCAAGGGACGTTTACCCTAGCGGCCAGCTCCTACGAGCAGTACTTC
CASSQGTFTLAASSYEQYF
>.|TRBJ2-6|TRBV7-3|.
TGTGCCAGCAGCTCCCCAACGGGCTCTGGGGCCAACGTCCTGACTTTC
CASSSPTGSGANVLTF
>many|TRBJ2-6|TRBV6-1|.
TGTGCCAGCAGTGCCGGACACGGCTCTGGGGCCAACGTCCTGACTTTC
CASSAGHGSGANVLTF
>.|TRBJ2-1|TRBV30|.
TGTGCCGGCTCCGGTAGCGTTGGTGAGCAGTTCTTC
CAGSGSVGEQFF
>.|TRBJ1-2|TRBV11-2|.
TGTGCCAGCAGCCGAGATACAGGGAAAGGGCCCTATGGCTACACCTTC
CASSRDTGKGPYGYTF
>few|TRBJ2-1|TRBV29-1|TRBD2
TGCAGCGTTGACAAGACTAGCGGGAGACACGGCAATGAGCAGTTCTTC
CSVDKTSGRHGNEQFF
>once|TRBJ2-5|TRBV10-3|.
TGTGCCATCAGCCAGGGCGGGCGGGAGACCCAGTACTTC
CAISQGGRETQYF
>.|TRBJ2-2|TRBV9|.
TGTGCCAGCAGCGTAGTCCAGAACGGGGGGGAGCTGTTTTTT
CASSVVQNGGELFF
>few|TRBJ1-2|TRBV29-1|.
TGCAGCGTTGGAGGAGGGACCTATGGCTACACCTTC
CSVGGGTYGYTF
>.|TRBJ2-7|TRBV2|.
TGTGCCAGCAGTGAGGGCCGTGGAGGGTACGAGCAGTACTTC
CASSEGRGGYEQYF
>.|TRBJ1-1|TRBV5-1|.
TGCGCCAGCAGCTTCGCCGGGACGGATAGCACTGAAGCTTTCTTT
CASSFAGTDSTEAFF
>.|TRBJ1-1|TRBV30|.
TGTGCGGTGGTGGGGGCGCGGGTAGCTTTCTTT
CAVVGARVAFF
>.|TRBJ1-5|TRBV28|.
TGTGCCAGCCGATTAGCATTACAGGGTTCTCAGCCCCAGCATTTT
CASRLALQGSQPQHF
>.|TRBJ1-2|TRBV14|.
TGTGCCAGCAGCCAAGTCCCAGACTATGGCTACACCTTC
CASSQVPDYGYTF
>.|TRBJ2-1|TRBV7-3|.
TGTGCCAGCAGCTTTAGCGCGAGCTCCTACAATGAGCAGTTCTTC
CASSFSASSYNEQFF
>.|TRBJ2-7|TRBV6-6|.
TGTGCCAGCAGTTTCCGGGACTCCCACGAGCAGTACTTC
CASSFRDSHEQYF
>few|TRBJ2-3|TRBV7-3|.
TGTGCCAGCAGCTTAACGTCGGGTACAGATACGCAGTATTTT
CASSLTSGTDTQYF
>once|TRBJ2-5|TRBV11-2|TRBD2
TGTGCCAGCAGTCCCCGCGGGCTAGCGGGGCAAGAGACCCAGTACTTC
CASSPRGLAGQETQYF
>few|TRBJ1-6|TRBV4-1|.
TGCGCCAGCAGCCCAACAGGGACCCAATTCACCCTCCACTTT
CASSPTGTQFTLHF
>.|TRBJ1-5|TRBV18|.
TGTGCCAGCTCCGACAGTACCAATCAGCCCCAGCATTTT
CASSDSTNQPQHF
>.|TRBJ1-2|TRBV27|.
TGTGCCAGCAGTTTGGATTGGCAGTATGGCTACACCTTC
CASSLDWQYGYTF